The TCR beta chain under discussion was sequenced for a study of T cell responses to AZD1222 COVID-19 vaccine. Comments on this clone: What it recognizes is unknown.

With 10 bases removed from V and 5 bases from J, the gap between germline ends came to 21 bases. There are 15 residues in the CDR3. The germline V gene encodes CDR1 LNHDA and CDR2 SQIVND (reference sequence). TCRdb's table, derived via immunoSEQ multiplex PCR, lists solely in-frame clones and lacks some. Here the sample spans approximately 69,000 clones, around 78% being singletons. Overall study results and limits: Repertoires in all cases were sampled only once the peak T cell response had passed. The breadth and depth of Spike-specific TCRs increased once two AZD1222 doses had been given.

V is TRBV19 and J is TRBJ2-1; the D is unclear. The sequence came from an adult who received the AZD1222 COVID-19 vaccine. Sequencing used peripheral blood, obtained 28 days after the second AZD1222 dose. The CDR3 sequence: CATIARFGLNNEQFF. CDR3 in DNA: TGTGCCACCATAGCTCGATTTGGTCTTAACAATGAGCAGTTCTTC.